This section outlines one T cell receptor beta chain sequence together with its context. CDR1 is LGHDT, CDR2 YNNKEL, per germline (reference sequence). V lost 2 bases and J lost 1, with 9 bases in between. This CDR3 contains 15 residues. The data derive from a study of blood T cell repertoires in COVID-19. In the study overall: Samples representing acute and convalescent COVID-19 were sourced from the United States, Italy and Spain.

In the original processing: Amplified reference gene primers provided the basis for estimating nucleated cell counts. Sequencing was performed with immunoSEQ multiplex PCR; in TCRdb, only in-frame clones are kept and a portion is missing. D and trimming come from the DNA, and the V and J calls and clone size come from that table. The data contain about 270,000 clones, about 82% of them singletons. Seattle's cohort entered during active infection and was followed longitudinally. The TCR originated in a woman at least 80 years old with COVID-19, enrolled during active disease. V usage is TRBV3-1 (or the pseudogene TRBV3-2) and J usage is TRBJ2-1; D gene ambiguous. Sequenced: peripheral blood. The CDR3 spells CASSQRGFSYNEQFF. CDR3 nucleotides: TGTGCCAGCAGCCAACGCGGTTTTTCCTACAATGAGCAGTTCTTC.